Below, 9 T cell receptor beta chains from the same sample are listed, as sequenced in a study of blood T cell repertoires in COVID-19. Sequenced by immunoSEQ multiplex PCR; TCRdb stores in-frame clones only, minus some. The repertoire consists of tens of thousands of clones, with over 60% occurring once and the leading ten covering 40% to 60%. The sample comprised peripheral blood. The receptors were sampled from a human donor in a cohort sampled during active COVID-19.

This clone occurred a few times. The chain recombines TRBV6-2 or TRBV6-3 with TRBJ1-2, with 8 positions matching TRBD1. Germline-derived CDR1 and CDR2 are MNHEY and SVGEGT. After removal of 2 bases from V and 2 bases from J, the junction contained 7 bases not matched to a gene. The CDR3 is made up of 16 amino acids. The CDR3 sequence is CASSYGWDRPNYGYTF. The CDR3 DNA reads TGTGCCAGCAGTTACGGATGGGACAGGCCCAACTATGGCTACACCTTC.

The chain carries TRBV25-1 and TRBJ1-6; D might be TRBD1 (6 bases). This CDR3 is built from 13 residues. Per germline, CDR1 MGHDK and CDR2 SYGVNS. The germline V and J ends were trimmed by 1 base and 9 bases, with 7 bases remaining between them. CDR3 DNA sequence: TGTGCCAGCAGTGAATTCAGGGGTTCACCCCTCCACTTT. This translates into CASSEFRGSPLHF.

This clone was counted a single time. CDR3 DNA: TGTGCCAGCAGCCAAGGGGGGGGGATCCATGTAGCCAAAAACATTCAGTACTTC. Protein sequence: CASSQGGGIHVAKNIQYF. The chain links TRBV3-1 (or the pseudogene TRBV3-2) to TRBJ2-4; 7 bases match TRBD2. This CDR3 region has 18 residues. Trimming cost V 1 base and J 0 bases; bases outside gene matches: 9. Germline loops: CDR1 LGHDT, CDR2 YNNKEL (reference sequence).

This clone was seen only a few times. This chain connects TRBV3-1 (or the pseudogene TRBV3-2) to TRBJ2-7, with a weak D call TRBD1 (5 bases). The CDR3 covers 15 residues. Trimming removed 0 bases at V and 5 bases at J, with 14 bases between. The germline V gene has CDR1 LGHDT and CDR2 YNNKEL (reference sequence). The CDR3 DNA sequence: TGTGCCAGCAGCCAAGATCGTCAGGGTGTGGACGAGCAGTACTTC. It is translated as CASSQDRQGVDEQYF.

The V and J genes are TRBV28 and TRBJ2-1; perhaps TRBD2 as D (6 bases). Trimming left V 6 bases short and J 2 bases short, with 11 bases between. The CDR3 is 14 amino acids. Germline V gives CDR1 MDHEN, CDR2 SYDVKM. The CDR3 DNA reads TGTGCCAGCAGCGGGAGAGTAGCCTACAATGAGCAGTTCTTC. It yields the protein CASSGRVAYNEQFF.

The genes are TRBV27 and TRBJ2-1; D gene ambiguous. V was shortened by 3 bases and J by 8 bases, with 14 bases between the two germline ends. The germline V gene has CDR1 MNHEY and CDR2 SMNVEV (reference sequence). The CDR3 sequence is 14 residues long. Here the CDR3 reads CASSFRSGFDEQFF. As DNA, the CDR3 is TGTGCCAGCAGTTTTCGGTCCGGTTTCGATGAGCAGTTCTTC.

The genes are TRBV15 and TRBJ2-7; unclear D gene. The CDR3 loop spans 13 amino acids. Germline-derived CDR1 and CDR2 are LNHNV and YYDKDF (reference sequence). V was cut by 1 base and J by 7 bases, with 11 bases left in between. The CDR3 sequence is CATSRVFAGEQYF. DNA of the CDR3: TGTGCCACCAGCAGAGTTTTTGCCGGGGAGCAGTACTTC.

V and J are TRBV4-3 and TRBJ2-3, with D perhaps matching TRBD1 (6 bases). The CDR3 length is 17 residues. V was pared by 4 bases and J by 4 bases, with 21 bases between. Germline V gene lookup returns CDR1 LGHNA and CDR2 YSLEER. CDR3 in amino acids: CASSRTTGTSPADTQYF. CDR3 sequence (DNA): TGCGCCAGCAGCCGCACCACCGGGACAAGCCCCGCAGATACGCAGTATTTT.

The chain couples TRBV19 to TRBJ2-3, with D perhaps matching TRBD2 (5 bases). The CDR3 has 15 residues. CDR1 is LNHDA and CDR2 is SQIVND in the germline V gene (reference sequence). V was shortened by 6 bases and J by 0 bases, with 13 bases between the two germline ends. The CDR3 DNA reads TGTGCCAGTAGGCGCTGGACGGGGAGCACAGATACGCAGTATTTT. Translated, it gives CASRRWTGSTDTQYF.